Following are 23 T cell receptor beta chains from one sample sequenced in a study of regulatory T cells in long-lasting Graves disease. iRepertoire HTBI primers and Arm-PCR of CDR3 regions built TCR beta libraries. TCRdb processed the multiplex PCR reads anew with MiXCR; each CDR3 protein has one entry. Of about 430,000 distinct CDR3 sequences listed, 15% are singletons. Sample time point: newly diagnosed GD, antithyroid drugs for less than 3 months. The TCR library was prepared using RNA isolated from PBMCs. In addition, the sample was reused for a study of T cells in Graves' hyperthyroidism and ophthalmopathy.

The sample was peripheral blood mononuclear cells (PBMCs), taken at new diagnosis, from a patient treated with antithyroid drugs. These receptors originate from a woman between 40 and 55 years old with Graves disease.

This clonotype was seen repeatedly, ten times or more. The CDR3 protein is CASRHRPGDGNQPQHF. The CDR3 region has the DNA TGTGCCAGCAGACACAGACCAGGGGATGGCAATCAGCCCCAGCATTTT. This sequence joins TRBV6-2 or TRBV6-3 and TRBJ1-5; tentatively, D is TRBD1 (6 bases). The V and J ends lost 6 bases and 2 bases respectively, with 17 bases between them. The CDR3 spans 16 residues. Per germline, CDR1 MNHEY and CDR2 SVGEGT.

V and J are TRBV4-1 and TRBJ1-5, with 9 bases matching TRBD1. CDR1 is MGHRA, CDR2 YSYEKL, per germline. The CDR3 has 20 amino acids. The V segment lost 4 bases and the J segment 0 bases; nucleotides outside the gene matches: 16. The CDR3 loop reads CASSPTRPGTGRNSNQPQHF. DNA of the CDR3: TGCGCCAGCAGCCCAACACGTCCCGGGACAGGGAGGAATAGCAATCAGCCCCAGCATTTT.

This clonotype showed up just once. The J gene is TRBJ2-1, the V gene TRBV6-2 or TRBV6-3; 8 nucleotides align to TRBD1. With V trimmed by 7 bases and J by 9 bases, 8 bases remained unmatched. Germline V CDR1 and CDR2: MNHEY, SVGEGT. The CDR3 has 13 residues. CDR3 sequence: CASTFRTGIEQFF. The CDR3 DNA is TGTGCCAGCACCTTCAGGACAGGGATTGAGCAGTTCTTC.

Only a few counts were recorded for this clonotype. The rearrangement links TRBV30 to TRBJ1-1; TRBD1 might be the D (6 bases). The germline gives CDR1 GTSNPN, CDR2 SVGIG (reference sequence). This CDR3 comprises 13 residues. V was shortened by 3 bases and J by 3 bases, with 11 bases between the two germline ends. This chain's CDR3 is CAWSHRQDTEAFF. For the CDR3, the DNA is TGTGCCTGGAGCCATCGACAGGACACTGAAGCTTTCTTT. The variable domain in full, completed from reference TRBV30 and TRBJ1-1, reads SQTIHQWPATLVQPVGSPLSLECTVEGTSNPNLYWYRQAAGRGLQLLFYSVGIGQISSEVPQNLSASRPQDRQFILSSKKLLLSDSGFYLCAWSHRQDTEAFFGQGTRLTVV.

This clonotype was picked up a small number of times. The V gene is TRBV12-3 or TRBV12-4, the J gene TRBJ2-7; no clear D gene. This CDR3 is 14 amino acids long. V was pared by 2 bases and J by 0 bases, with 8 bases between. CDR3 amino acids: CASSLNTDSYEQYF. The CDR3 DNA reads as TGTGCCAGCAGTTTAAATACAGACTCCTACGAGCAGTACTTC.

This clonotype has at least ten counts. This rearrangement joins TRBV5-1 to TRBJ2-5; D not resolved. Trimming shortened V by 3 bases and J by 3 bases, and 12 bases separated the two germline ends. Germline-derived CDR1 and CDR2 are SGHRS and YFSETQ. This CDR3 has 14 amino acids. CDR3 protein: CASSWMDLKETQYF. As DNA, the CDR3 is TGCGCCAGCAGCTGGATGGATCTGAAAGAGACCCAGTACTTC.

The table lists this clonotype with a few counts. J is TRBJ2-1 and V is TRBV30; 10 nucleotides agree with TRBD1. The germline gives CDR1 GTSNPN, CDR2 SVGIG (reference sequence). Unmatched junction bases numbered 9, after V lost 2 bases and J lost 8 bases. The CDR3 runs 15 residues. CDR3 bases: TGTGCCTGGAGTCCATCGGGGACAGGGGCTGATGAGCAGTTCTTC. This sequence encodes CAWSPSGTGADEQFF.

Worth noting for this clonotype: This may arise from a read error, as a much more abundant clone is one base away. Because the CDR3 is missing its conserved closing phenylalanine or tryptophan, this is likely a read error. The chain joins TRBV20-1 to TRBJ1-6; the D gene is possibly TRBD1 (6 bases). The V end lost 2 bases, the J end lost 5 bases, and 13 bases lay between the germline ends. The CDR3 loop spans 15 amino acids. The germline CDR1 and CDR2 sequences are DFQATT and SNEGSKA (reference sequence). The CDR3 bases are TGCAGTGCTAGACTCGGACAGAGTAATAATTCACCCCTCCACGTT. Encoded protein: CSARLGQSNNSPLHV.

CDR3 DNA sequence: TGCAGTGCTAGAGATCAACCTCTCTGGGGCTATGGCTACACCTTC. It is translated as CSARDQPLWGYGYTF. V gene TRBV20-1 combines with J gene TRBJ1-2; D gene ambiguous. V lost 0 bases and J lost 4, with 15 bases in between. The CDR3 extends over 15 amino acids. The germline gives CDR1 DFQATT, CDR2 SNEGSKA (reference sequence).

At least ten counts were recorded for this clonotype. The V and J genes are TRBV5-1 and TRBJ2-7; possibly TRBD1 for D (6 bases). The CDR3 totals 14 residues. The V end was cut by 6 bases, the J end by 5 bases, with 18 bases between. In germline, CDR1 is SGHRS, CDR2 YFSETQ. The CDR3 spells CASTITGSGDEQYF. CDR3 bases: TGCGCCAGCACGATCACAGGGAGTGGGGACGAGCAGTACTTC.

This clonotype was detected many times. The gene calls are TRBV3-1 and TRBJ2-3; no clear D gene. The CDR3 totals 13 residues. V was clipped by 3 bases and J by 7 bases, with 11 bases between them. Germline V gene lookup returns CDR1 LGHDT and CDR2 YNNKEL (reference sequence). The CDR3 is CASSQPSVNTQYF. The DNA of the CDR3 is TGTGCCAGCAGCCAGCCCTCCGTTAATACGCAGTATTTT.

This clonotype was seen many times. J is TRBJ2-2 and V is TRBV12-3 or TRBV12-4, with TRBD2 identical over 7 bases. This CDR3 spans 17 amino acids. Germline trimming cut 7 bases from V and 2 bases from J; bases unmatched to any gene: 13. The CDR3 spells CASTLGFSGGNTGELFF. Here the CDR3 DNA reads TGTGCCAGCACCTTGGGGTTTTCGGGGGGAAACACCGGGGAGCTGTTTTTT.

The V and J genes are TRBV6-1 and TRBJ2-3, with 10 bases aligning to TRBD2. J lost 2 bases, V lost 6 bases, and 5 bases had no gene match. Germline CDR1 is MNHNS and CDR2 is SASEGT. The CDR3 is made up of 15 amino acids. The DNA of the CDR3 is TGTGCCAGCAGCGGACTAGCGGAGATCACAGATACGCAGTATTTT. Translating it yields CASSGLAEITDTQYF.

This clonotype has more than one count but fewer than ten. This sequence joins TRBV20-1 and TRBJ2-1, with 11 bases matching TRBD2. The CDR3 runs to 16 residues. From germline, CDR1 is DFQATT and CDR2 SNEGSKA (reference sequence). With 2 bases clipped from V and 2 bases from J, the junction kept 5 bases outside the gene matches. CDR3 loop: CSARYPGLAAYNEQFF. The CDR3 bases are TGCAGTGCTAGATACCCGGGACTAGCGGCCTACAATGAGCAGTTCTTC.

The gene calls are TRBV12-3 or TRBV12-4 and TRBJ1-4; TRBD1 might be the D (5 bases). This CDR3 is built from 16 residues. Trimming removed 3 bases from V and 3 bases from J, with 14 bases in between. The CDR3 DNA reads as TGTGCCAGCAGTTTTGAGGGGAGGTTAGCTAATGAAAAACTGTTTTTT. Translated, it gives CASSFEGRLANEKLFF.

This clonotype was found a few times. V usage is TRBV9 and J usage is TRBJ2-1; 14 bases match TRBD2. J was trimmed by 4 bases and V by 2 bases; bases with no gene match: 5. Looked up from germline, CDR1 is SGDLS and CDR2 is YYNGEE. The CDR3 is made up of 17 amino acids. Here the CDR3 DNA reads TGTGCCAGCAGCGTGGGACTAGCGGGAGAACAATACAATGAGCAGTTCTTC. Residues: CASSVGLAGEQYNEQFF.

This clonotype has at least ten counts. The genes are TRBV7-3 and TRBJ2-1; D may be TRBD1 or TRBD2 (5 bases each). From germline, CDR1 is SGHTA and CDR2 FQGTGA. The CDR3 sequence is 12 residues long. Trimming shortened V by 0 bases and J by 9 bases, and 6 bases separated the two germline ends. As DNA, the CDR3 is TGTGCCAGCAGCTTAACGGGGGTTGAGCAGTTCTTC. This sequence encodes CASSLTGVEQFF.

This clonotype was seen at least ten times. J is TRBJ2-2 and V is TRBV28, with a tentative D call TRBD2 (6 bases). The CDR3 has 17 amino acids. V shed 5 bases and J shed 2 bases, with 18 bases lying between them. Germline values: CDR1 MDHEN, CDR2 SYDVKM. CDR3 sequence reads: CASSIPSTGTNTGELFF. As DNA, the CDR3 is TGTGCCAGCAGTATACCATCAACCGGGACTAACACCGGGGAGCTGTTTTTT. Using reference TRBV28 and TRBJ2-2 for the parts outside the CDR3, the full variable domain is DVKVTQSSRYLVKRTGEKVFLECVQDMDHENMFWYRQDPGLGLRLIYFSYDVKMKEKGDIPEGYSVSREKKERFSLILESASTNQTSMYLCASSIPSTGTNTGELFFGEGSRLTVL.

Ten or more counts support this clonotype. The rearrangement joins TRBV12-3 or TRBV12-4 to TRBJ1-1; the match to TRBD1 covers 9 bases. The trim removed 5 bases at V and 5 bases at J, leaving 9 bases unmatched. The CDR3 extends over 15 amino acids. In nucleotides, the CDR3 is TGTGCCAGCAGTCCCGGTACAGGGGGCGGGACTGAAGCTTTCTTT. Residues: CASSPGTGGGTEAFF.

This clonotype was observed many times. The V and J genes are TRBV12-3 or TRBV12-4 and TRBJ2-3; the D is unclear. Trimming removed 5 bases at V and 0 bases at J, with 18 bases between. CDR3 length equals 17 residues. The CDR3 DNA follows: TGTGCCAGCAGTGGGGATGATTCCTTTCTGAGCACAGATACGCAGTATTTT. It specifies CASSGDDSFLSTDTQYF.

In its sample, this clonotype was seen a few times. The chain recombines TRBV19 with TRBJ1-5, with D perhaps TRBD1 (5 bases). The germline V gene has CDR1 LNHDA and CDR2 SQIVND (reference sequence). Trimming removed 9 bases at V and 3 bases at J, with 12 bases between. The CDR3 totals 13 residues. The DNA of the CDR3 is TGTGCCAGCGCAGACAGCCACAATCAGCCCCAGCATTTT. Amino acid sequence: CASADSHNQPQHF.

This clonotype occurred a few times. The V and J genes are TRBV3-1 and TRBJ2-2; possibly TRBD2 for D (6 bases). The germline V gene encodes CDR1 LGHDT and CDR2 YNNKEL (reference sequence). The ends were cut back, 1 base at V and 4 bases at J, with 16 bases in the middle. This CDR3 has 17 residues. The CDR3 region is CASSQVGLAAITGELFF. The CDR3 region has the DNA TGTGCCAGCAGCCAAGTGGGATTAGCGGCAATCACCGGGGAGCTGTTTTTT.

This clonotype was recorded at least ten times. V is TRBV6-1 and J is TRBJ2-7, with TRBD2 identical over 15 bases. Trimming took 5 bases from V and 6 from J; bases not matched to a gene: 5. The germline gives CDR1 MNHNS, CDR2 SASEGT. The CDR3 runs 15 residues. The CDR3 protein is CASSQGGLAGGEQYF. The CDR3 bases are TGTGCCAGCAGTCAGGGGGGACTAGCGGGAGGCGAGCAGTACTTC.